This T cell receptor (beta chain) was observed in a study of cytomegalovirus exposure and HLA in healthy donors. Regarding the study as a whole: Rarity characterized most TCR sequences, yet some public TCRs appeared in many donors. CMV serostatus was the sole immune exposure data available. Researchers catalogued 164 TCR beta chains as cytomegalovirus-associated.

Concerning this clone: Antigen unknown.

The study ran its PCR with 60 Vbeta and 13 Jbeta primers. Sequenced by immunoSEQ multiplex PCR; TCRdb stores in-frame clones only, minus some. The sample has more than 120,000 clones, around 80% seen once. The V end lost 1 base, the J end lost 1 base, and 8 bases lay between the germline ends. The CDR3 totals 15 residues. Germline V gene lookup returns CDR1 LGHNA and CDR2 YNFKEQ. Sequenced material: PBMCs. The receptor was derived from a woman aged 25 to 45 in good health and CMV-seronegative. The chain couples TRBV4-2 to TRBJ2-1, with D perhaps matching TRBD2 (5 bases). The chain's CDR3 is CASSQAEGSYNEQFF. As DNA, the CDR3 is TGTGCCAGCAGCCAAGCAGAGGGATCCTACAATGAGCAGTTCTTC.